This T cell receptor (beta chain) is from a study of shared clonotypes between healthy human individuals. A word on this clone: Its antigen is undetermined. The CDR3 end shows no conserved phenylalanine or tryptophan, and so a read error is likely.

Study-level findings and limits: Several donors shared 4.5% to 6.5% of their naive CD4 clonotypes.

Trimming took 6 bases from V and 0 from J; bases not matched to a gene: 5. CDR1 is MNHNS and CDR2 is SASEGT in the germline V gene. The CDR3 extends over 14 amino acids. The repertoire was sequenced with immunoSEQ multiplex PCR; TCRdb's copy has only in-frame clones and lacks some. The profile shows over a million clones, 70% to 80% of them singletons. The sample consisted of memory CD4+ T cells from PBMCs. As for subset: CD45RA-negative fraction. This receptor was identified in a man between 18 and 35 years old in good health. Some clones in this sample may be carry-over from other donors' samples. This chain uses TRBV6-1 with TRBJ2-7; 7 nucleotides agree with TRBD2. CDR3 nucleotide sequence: TGTGCCAGCAGAAGCGGGAAGACCTCCTACGAGCAGTACCTC. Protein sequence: CASRSGKTSYEQYL.